This T cell receptor beta chain appears in the sequencing data of a study of blood T cell repertoires in COVID-19. For the study at large: Some COVID-19 samples were acute and others convalescent; all came from the United States, Italy and Spain. T cells, B-cell-depleted T cells, or PBMCs supplied cDNA or gDNA.

Original analysis: The assay estimated nucleated cells by amplifying reference gene primers. The protocol was immunoSEQ multiplex PCR, while the TCRdb copy is restricted to in-frame clones and leaves out a portion. From that table come the V and J calls and clone size; the DNA was used to work out D and trimming. Here the sample spans 40,000 or so clones, about 90% being singletons. Sequenced input: peripheral blood. This sequence originates from a human donor in a cohort sampled during active COVID-19.

CDR3 nucleotides: TGTGCCAGCAGTTTTATCGGAGGGCCAGGGGAGACCCAGTACTTC. It specifies CASSFIGGPGETQYF. The chain has TRBV27 and TRBJ2-5, with D possibly TRBD2 on 6 matching bases. The CDR3 runs to 15 residues. Trimming removed 3 bases from V and 5 bases from J, with 16 bases in between. The germline CDR1 and CDR2 sequences are MNHEY and SMNVEV (reference sequence).